This TCR beta chain came from a study of blood T cell repertoires in COVID-19. Study in general: Acute and convalescent COVID-19 samples came from the United States, Italy and Spain. PBMCs, B-cell-depleted T cells, or T cells provided the cDNA or gDNA that made up the material.

To note about this clone: Other DNA sequences within the sample encode an identical CDR3.

Under the authors' procedure: From reference gene primer amplification, estimates of nucleated cell counts were derived. Here immunoSEQ multiplex PCR was the method, and the copy in TCRdb shows in-frame clones only, minus some. V and J calls and clone size follow that table, whereas D and trimming were derived from the DNA. Found here are some 50,000 clones, 80% to 90% of them singletons; the top ten hold 25% to 30%. This receptor was identified in a human donor in a cohort sampled during active COVID-19. Input material: peripheral blood.

The CDR3 DNA follows: TGCGCCAGCAGCCCGAGCGGGAGTTCCTACAATGAGCAGTTCTTC. Translated, it gives CASSPSGSSYNEQFF. V and J are TRBV5-1 and TRBJ2-1; 8 nucleotides agree with TRBD2. The CDR3 loop spans 15 amino acids. Germline lookup yields CDR1 SGHRS and CDR2 YFSETQ. V lost 4 bases to trimming and J lost 1 base; unmatched junction nucleotides: 4.